A single sample gave rise to the 9 T cell receptor beta chains below, sequenced in a study of T cell responses to AZD1222 COVID-19 vaccine. Sequencing was performed with immunoSEQ multiplex PCR; in TCRdb, only in-frame clones are kept and a portion is missing. The sample yields approximately 140,000 clones, about 90% seen once. The source was peripheral blood, collected 28 days after the second AZD1222 dose. The receptors come from an adult who received the AZD1222 COVID-19 vaccine.

The gene calls are TRBV11-3 and TRBJ2-2; D unclear. V was shortened by 5 bases and J by 5 bases, with 6 bases between the two germline ends. The CDR3 covers 12 residues. Germline lookup yields CDR1 SGHNT and CDR2 YENEEA. In DNA form, the CDR3 reads TGTGCCAGCAGCCATGTAACCGGGGAGCTGTTTTTT. The encoded protein is CASSHVTGELFF.

V is TRBV6-5 and J is TRBJ2-3, with 7 bases that match TRBD2. Trimming at V came to 4 bases and at J to 5 bases, leaving 3 bases not matched to a gene. Germline assignment: CDR1 MNHEY and CDR2 SVGAGI. The CDR3 runs to 13 residues. The CDR3 reads CASSWAGEDTQYF. The CDR3 DNA follows: TGTGCCAGCAGTTGGGCGGGAGAAGATACGCAGTATTTT.

The chain is built from TRBV2 and TRBJ1-1; D is undetermined. CDR1 and CDR2 (germline): SNHLY, FYNNEI. This CDR3 contains 13 residues. Trimming shortened V by 4 bases and J by 10 bases, and 16 bases separated the two germline ends. The CDR3 protein is CASSVRLLTGAFF. As DNA, the CDR3 is TGTGCCAGCAGTGTACGGTTACTCACCGGAGCTTTCTTT.

The V gene is TRBV20-1, the J gene TRBJ2-1; D uncertain. Germline CDR1 reads DFQATT; CDR2 reads SNEGSKA (reference sequence). Trimming pared 6 bases from V and 7 bases from J, leaving 7 bases between. The CDR3 consists of 10 residues. The CDR3 region has the DNA TGCAGTGCCGCCGGGAATGAGCAGTTCTTC. Its translation: CSAAGNEQFF.

V usage is TRBV5-1 and J usage is TRBJ2-1; 11 positions agree with TRBD2. V lost 6 bases and J lost 6; bases outside the gene matches: 8. The CDR3 runs 15 residues. In germline, CDR1 is SGHRS, CDR2 YFSETQ. As DNA, the CDR3 is TGCGCCAGCACCCTACTAGCGGGAGTTTTCAATGAGCAGTTCTTC. This translates into CASTLLAGVFNEQFF.

The V and J genes are TRBV5-1 and TRBJ2-1; D is uncertain. V lost 0 bases, J lost 1 base, and 8 bases lay in between. The germline gives CDR1 SGHRS, CDR2 YFSETQ. The CDR3 is 15 amino acids. The CDR3 loop reads CASSLERGSYNEQFF. In DNA, the CDR3 is TGCGCCAGCAGCTTGGAACGCGGATCCTACAATGAGCAGTTCTTC.

The chain is built from TRBV6-5 and TRBJ2-2; 7 bases match TRBD1. CDR1 MNHEY and CDR2 SVGAGI come from the germline V gene. The CDR3 totals 14 residues. The junction had 5 bases not matched to a gene; V was cut back by 5 bases and J by 5 bases. CDR3 amino acids: CASSRDSLTGELFF. As DNA, the CDR3 is TGTGCCAGCAGTAGGGACAGTTTAACCGGGGAGCTGTTTTTT.

This sequence joins TRBV7-9 and TRBJ1-2, with D unresolved. The CDR3 is 12 amino acids. V lost 5 bases and J 4 bases, leaving 8 bases between the germline ends. Germline V lookup: CDR1 SEHNR, CDR2 FQNEAQ (reference sequence). The chain's CDR3 is CASSTHGYGYTF. DNA for the CDR3: TGTGCCAGCAGCACACACGGCTATGGCTACACCTTC.

The chain is built from TRBV27 and TRBJ1-5; D might be TRBD1 (6 bases). CDR3 size: 14 residues. CDR1 and CDR2 (germline): MNHEY, SMNVEV (reference sequence). Trimming removed 3 bases from V and 5 bases from J, with 11 bases in between. DNA for the CDR3: TGTGCCAGCAGTTTGACCAGGGGTTATCAGCCCCAGCATTTT. This codes for CASSLTRGYQPQHF.